One sample yielded the 11 T cell receptor beta chains listed below, sequenced in a study of shared clonotypes between healthy human individuals. The method was immunoSEQ multiplex PCR; TCRdb's version includes in-frame clones alone and lacks a portion of them. The sample lists approximately 350,000 clones; around 72% were seen once. Sequenced sample: memory CD4+ T cells sorted from blood. Regarding subset: CD45RA-negative fraction. All receptors come from a young man in good health.

V and J are TRBV10-3 and TRBJ1-4, with a tentative D call TRBD1 (6 bases). The ends were cut back, 0 bases at V and 4 bases at J, with 15 bases in the middle. The CDR3 contains 17 residues. Germline V gene lookup returns CDR1 ENHRY and CDR2 SYGVKD. The CDR3 nucleotides are TGTGCCATCAGTGAGTCCCCCGGTCAGGGGAGTAATGAAAAACTGTTTTTT. This translates into CAISESPGQGSNEKLFF.

The V and J genes are TRBV11-2 and TRBJ2-7, with 10 bases matching TRBD1. The CDR3 has 13 amino acids. Germline values: CDR1 SGHAT, CDR2 FQNNGV. V lost 4 bases and J lost 4; bases outside the gene matches: 1. The CDR3 here is CASSSDRGYEQYF. CDR3 DNA sequence: TGTGCCAGCAGCTCGGACAGGGGGTACGAGCAGTACTTC.

This chain joins TRBV11-1 and TRBJ2-7, with TRBD1 matching over 7 bases. This CDR3 spans 13 amino acids. The germline V gene encodes CDR1 SGHAT and CDR2 FQDESV (reference sequence). The V gene end was trimmed by 4 bases and the J gene end by 4 bases; junction bases not matched to a gene: 4. CDR3 DNA: TGTGCCAGCAGCTCCGGGACAGTATACGAGCAGTACTTC. This sequence encodes CASSSGTVYEQYF.

The chain uses TRBV4-2 and TRBJ2-5, with D possibly called TRBD1 or TRBD2 (5 bases each). From germline, CDR1 is LGHNA and CDR2 YNFKEQ. Trimming stripped 3 bases from V and 4 bases from J, with 18 bases between. The CDR3 runs 16 residues. This CDR3 is CASSHGREGWGETQYF. CDR3 coding DNA: TGTGCCAGCAGCCACGGGCGCGAGGGGTGGGGAGAGACCCAGTACTTC.

V and J are TRBV15 and TRBJ1-1, with D tentatively TRBD1 (5 bases). The CDR3 is 12 amino acids. The germline gives CDR1 LNHNV, CDR2 YYDKDF (reference sequence). V was shortened by 0 bases and J by 8 bases, with 7 bases between the two germline ends. The CDR3 DNA reads TGTGCCACCAGCAGAGACGACAGAGAAGCTTTCTTT. Protein: CATSRDDREAFF.

This clone appeared once. This sequence joins TRBV2 and TRBJ1-5, with unresolved D. The germline CDR1 and CDR2 sequences are SNHLY and FYNNEI. The CDR3 has 17 residues. V lost 2 bases and J 2 bases, leaving 16 bases between the germline ends. The CDR3 loop is CASSESRPGLGNQPQHF. In DNA, the CDR3 is TGTGCCAGCAGTGAATCGAGACCGGGTCTTGGCAATCAGCCCCAGCATTTT.

The chain carries TRBV5-4 and TRBJ2-3; 15 bases are a match to TRBD2. V was clipped by 4 bases and J by 0 bases; unmatched bases: 6. The CDR3 covers 18 residues. CDR1 and CDR2 (germline): SGHNT, YYREEE (reference sequence). The CDR3 DNA follows: TGTGCCAGCAGCCCAGGGACTAGCGGGAGGACCAGCACAGATACGCAGTATTTT. Translated, it gives CASSPGTSGRTSTDTQYF.

The chain is built from TRBV30 and TRBJ1-5; 7 nucleotides line up with TRBD1. The CDR3 consists of 13 residues. Germline V gives CDR1 GTSNPN, CDR2 SVGIG (reference sequence). V was pared by 0 bases and J by 8 bases, with 4 bases of the junction left unmatched. CDR3 nucleotide sequence: TGTGCCTGGAGTGTTAACAGGGGAGAGCCCCAGCATTTT. As protein: CAWSVNRGEPQHF.

V and J are TRBV7-2 and TRBJ2-7, with D uncertain. Trimming left V 4 bases short and J 1 base short, with 8 bases between. The germline V gene encodes CDR1 SGHTA and CDR2 FQGNSA. This CDR3 is 13 amino acids long. The CDR3, as DNA: TGTGCCAGCAGCTATATAGAATCCTACGAGCAGTACTTC. As protein: CASSYIESYEQYF.

The chain carries TRBV7-2 and TRBJ2-7, with 7 bases fitting TRBD2. Germline CDR1 is SGHTA and CDR2 is FQGNSA. The CDR3 is made up of 14 amino acids. Trimming removed 3 bases from V and 6 bases from J; junction bases left unmatched: 8. CDR3 bases: TGTGCCAGCAGCTTTAAGTGGGAGGGCCCCGAGCAGTACTTC. Translated: CASSFKWEGPEQYF.

This chain links TRBV30 with TRBJ2-1; TRBD1 matches at 7 bases. The V segment lost 1 base and the J segment 0 bases; nucleotides outside the gene matches: 3. The CDR3 has 15 residues. CDR1 is GTSNPN, CDR2 SVGIG, per germline (reference sequence). The CDR3 is CAWSGSGGSYNEQFF. CDR3 nucleotides: TGTGCCTGGAGTGGATCAGGGGGCTCCTACAATGAGCAGTTCTTC. The full variable domain, rest sourced from reference TRBV30 and TRBJ2-1, is SQTIHQWPATLVQPVGSPLSLECTVEGTSNPNLYWYRQAAGRGLQLLFYSVGIGQISSEVPQNLSASRPQDRQFILSSKKLLLSDSGFYLCAWSGSGGSYNEQFFGPGTRLTVL.